Reported below is one T cell receptor (beta chain). Its antigen remains unknown. One junction end does not reproduce the germline sequence, and a read error may be involved. TCRdb recomputed calls from the RT-PCR reads with MiXCR, one row per CDR3 protein. Among 650,000 to 800,000 distinct CDR3 sequences listed, about 14% were seen once. The CDR3 runs 13 residues. The data originate from a study of response to subunit inactivated influenza vaccine. Findings and limits, study-wide: Authors suggested seasonal influenza vaccinations each recruit few new T cells.

The sample here was PBMCs from blood, taken 14 to 15 days before vaccination. This receptor was identified in a man in his fifties or sixties who received an inactivated influenza vaccine. This chain connects TRBV12-3 or TRBV12-4 to TRBJ1-5, with unresolved D. CDR3 loop: CASSLDGSQSQHF. CDR3 in DNA: TGTGCCAGCAGTTTAGATGGGAGTCAGTCCCAGCATTTT.